This passage covers 5 T cell receptor beta chains from one sample sequenced in a study of blood T cell repertoires in COVID-19. The protocol was immunoSEQ multiplex PCR, while the TCRdb copy is restricted to in-frame clones and leaves out a portion. The sample holds about 240,000 clones, about 80% seen once. The sequencing input was peripheral blood. The receptor source for this set is a man under 40 who had recovered from COVID-19.

The DNA for the CDR3 is TGTGCCAGCAGCGCCTTTGCTAGCGGGGTTCCCACAGATACGCAGTATTTT. It translates to CASSAFASGVPTDTQYF. The V gene is TRBV7-6, the J gene TRBJ2-3; 9 positions match TRBD2. The CDR3 loop spans 17 amino acids. The V segment lost 5 bases and the J segment 2 bases; nucleotides outside the gene matches: 11. Germline CDR1 SGHVS, CDR2 FNYEAQ.

V usage is TRBV4-1 and J usage is TRBJ2-7; perhaps TRBD1 as D (5 bases). CDR1 and CDR2 (germline): MGHRA, YSYEKL. The CDR3 spans 15 residues. V was pared by 0 bases and J by 0 bases, with 9 bases between. CDR3 sequence reads: CASSQESDSSYEQYV. The DNA of the CDR3 is TGCGCCAGCAGCCAAGAAAGTGACAGCTCCTACGAGCAGTACGTC.

V usage is TRBV6-6 and J usage is TRBJ2-6, with no clear D. Trimming removed 0 bases from V and 2 bases from J, with 8 bases in between. In germline, CDR1 is MNHNY, CDR2 SVGAGI (reference sequence). This CDR3 has 16 residues. The CDR3 spells CASSYSSVPGANVLTF. In DNA form, the CDR3 reads TGTGCCAGCAGTTACTCTTCCGTCCCTGGGGCCAACGTCCTGACTTTC.

The genes are TRBV6-1 and TRBJ1-2; D is perhaps TRBD1 (5 bases). CDR1 MNHNS and CDR2 SASEGT come from the germline V gene. The V gene lost 2 bases and the J gene lost 4 bases, with 14 bases spanning the gap. This CDR3 contains 15 residues. The CDR3, as DNA: TGTGCCAGCAGTGAAATGGAGGGGCTCAGCTATGGCTACACCTTC. This codes for CASSEMEGLSYGYTF.

This chain links TRBV10-2 with TRBJ2-1, with TRBD1 matching 9 bases. The CDR3 sequence is 14 residues long. With 7 bases clipped from V and 5 bases from J, the junction kept 6 bases outside the gene matches. The germline V gene has CDR1 WSHSY and CDR2 SAAADI. In DNA, the CDR3 is TGCGCCAGCATCGACGGGACAGGGCACAATGAGCAGTTCTTC. It translates to CASIDGTGHNEQFF.